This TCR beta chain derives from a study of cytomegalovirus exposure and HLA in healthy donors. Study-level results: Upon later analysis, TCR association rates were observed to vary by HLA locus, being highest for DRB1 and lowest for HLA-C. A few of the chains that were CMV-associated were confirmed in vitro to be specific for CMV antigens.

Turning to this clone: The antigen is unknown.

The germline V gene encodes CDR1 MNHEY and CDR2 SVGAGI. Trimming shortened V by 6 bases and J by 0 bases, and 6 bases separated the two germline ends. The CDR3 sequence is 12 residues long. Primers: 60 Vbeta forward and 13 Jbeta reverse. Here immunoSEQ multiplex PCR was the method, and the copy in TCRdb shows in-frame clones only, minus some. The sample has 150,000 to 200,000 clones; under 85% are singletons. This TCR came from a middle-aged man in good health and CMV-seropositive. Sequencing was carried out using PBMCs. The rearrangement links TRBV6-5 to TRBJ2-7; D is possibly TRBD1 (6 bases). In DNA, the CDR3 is TGTGCCAGCAGGGACAGCTCCTACGAGCAGTACTTC. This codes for CASRDSSYEQYF.